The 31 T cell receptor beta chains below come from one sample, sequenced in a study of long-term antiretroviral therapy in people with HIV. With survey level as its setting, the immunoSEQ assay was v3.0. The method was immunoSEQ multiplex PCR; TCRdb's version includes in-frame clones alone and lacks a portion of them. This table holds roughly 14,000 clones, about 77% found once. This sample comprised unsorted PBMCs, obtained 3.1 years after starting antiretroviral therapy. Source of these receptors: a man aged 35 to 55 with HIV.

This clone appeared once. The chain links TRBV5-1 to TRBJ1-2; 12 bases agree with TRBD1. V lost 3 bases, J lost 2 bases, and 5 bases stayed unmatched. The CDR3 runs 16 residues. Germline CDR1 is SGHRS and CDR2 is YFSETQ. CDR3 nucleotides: TGCGCCAGCAGCTCCGGGACAGGGGGCGGAAACTATGGCTACACCTTC. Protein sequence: CASSSGTGGGNYGYTF.

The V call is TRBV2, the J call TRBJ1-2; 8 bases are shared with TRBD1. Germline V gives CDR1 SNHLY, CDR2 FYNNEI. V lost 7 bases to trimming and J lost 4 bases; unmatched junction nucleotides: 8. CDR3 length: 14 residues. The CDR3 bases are TGTGCCAGCATGAAAGACAGGGGAATCTATGGCTACACCTTC. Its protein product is CASMKDRGIYGYTF. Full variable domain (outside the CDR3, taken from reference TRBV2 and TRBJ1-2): EPEVTQTPSHQVTQMGQEVILRCVPISNHLYFYWYRQILGQKVEFLVSFYNNEISEKSEIFDDQFSVERPDGSNFTLKIRSTKLEDSAMYFCASMKDRGIYGYTFGSGTRLTVV.

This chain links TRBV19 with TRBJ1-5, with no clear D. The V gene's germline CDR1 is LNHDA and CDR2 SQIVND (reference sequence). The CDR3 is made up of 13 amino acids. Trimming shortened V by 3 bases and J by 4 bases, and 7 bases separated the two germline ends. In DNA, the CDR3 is TGTGCCAGTAGTATGGGCAGTAATCAGCCCCAGCATTTT. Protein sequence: CASSMGSNQPQHF.

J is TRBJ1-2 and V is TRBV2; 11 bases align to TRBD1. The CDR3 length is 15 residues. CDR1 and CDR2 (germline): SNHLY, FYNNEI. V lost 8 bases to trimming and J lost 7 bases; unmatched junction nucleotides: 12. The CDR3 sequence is CASGNWGQGEGGYTF. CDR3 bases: TGTGCCAGCGGAAATTGGGGACAGGGGGAGGGTGGCTACACCTTC.

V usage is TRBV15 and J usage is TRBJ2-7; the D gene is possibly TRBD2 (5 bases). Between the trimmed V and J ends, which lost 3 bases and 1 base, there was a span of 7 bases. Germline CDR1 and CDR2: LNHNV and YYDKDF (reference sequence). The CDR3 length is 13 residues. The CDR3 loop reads CATSRDLSYEQYF. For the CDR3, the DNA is TGTGCCACCAGCAGGGACTTATCCTACGAGCAGTACTTC. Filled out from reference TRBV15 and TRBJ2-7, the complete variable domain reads DAMVIQNPRYQVTQFGKPVTLSCSQTLNHNVMYWYQQKSSQAPKLLFHYYDKDFNNEADTPDNFQSRRPNTSFCFLDIRSPGLGDTAMYLCATSRDLSYEQYFGPGTRLTVT.

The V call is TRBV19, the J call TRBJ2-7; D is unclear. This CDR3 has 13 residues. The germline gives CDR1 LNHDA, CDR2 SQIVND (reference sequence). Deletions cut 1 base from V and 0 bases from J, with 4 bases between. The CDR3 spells CASSIGTSYEQYF. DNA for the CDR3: TGTGCCAGTAGTATAGGTACCTCCTACGAGCAGTACTTC.

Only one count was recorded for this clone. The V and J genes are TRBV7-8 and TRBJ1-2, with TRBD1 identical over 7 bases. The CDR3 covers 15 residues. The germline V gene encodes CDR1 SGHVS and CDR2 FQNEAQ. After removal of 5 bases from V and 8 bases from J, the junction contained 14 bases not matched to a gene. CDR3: CASSTSPGQAGGYTF. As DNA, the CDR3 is TGTGCCAGCAGCACGAGCCCTGGACAGGCGGGAGGCTACACCTTC.

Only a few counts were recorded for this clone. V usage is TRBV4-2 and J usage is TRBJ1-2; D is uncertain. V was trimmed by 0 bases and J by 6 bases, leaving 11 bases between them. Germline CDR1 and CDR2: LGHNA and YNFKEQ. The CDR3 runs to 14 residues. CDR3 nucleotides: TGTGCCAGCAGCCAAGATTGGCAGACAAATGGCTACACCTTC. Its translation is CASSQDWQTNGYTF.

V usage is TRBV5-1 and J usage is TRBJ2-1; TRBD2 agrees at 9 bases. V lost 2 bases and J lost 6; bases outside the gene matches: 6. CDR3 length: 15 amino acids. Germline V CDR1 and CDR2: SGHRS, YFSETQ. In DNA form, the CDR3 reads TGCGCCAGCAGCTTCCGCGGGGGGGCTGGCAATGAGCAGTTCTTC. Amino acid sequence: CASSFRGGAGNEQFF.

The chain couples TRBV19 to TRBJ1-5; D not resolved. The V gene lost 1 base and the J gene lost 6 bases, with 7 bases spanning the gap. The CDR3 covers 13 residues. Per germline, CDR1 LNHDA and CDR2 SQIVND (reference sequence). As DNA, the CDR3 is TGTGCCAGTAGTATAGCCGAGGGTCAGCCCCAGCATTTT. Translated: CASSIAEGQPQHF.

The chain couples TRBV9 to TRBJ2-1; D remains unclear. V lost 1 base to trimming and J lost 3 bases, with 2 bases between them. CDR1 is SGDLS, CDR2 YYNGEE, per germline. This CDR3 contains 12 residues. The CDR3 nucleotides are TGTGCCAGCAGCGTAAACTACAATGAGCAGTTCTTC. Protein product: CASSVNYNEQFF.

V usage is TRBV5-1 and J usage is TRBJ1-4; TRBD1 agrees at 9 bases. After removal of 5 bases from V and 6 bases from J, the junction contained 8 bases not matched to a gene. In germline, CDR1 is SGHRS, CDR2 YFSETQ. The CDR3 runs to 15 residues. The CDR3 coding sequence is TGCGCCAGCAGTAAACAGGGGGCTCGGGATGAAAAACTGTTTTTT. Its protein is CASSKQGARDEKLFF.

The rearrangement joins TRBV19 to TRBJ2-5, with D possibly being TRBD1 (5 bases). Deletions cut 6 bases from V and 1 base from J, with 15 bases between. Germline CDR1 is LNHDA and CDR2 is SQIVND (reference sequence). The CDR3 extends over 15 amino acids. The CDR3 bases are TGTGCCAGTAGAGCCGCAGGGCGAGGCCAAGAGACCCAGTACTTC. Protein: CASRAAGRGQETQYF.

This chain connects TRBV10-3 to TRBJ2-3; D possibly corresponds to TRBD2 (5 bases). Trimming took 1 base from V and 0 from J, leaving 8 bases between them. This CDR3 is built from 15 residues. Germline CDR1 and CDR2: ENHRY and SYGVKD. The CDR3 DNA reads TGTGCCATCAGTGAGTTTAGGACTAGCACAGATACGCAGTATTTT. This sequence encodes CAISEFRTSTDTQYF.

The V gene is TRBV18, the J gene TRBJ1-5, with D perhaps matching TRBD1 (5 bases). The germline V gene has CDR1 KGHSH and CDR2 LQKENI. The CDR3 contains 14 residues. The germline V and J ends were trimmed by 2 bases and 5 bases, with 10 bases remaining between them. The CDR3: CASSPGMGDQPQHF. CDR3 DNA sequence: TGTGCCAGCTCACCAGGGATGGGGGATCAGCCCCAGCATTTT.

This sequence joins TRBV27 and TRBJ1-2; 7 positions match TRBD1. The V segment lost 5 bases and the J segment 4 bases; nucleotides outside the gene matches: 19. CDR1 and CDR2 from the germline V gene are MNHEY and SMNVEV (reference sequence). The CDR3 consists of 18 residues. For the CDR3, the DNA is TGTGCCAGCAGTCCTCTAACCGGGACAGACCATCGAGGCTATGGCTACACCTTC. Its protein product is CASSPLTGTDHRGYGYTF.

CDR3 region: CASSPTEEQYF. CDR3 DNA sequence: TGTGCCAGCAGCCCCACGGAAGAGCAGTACTTC. The J gene is TRBJ2-7, the V gene TRBV7-8; D not resolved. The CDR3 covers 11 residues. Trimming took 5 bases from V and 7 from J, leaving 9 bases between them. CDR1 is SGHVS, CDR2 FQNEAQ, per germline. The full variable domain, rest sourced from reference TRBV7-8 and TRBJ2-7, is GAGVSQSPRYKVAKRGQDVALRCDPISGHVSLFWYQQALGQGPEFLTYFQNEAQLDKSGLPSDRFFAERPEGSVSTLKIQRTQQEDSAVYLCASSPTEEQYFGPGTRLTVT.

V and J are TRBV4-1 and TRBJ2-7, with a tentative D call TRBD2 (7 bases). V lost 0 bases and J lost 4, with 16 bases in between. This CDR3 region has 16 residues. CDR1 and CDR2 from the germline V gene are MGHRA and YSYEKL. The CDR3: CASSQDRGGLSYEQYF. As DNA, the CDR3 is TGCGCCAGCAGCCAAGATAGGGGGGGGCTGTCGTACGAGCAGTACTTC.

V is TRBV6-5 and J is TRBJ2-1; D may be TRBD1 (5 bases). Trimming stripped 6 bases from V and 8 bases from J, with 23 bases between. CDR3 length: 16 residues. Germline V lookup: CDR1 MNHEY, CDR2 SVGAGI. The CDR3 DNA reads TGTGCCAGCAGCTACCCGGTGGCAGGGCATTCGGATGAGCAGTTCTTC. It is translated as CASSYPVAGHSDEQFF.

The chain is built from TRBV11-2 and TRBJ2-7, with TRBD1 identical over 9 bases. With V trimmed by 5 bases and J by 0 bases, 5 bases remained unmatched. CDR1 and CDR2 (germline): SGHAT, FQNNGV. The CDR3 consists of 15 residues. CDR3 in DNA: TGTGCCAGCAGCCGTGGACAGGGGAGCTCCTACGAGCAGTACTTC. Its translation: CASSRGQGSSYEQYF.

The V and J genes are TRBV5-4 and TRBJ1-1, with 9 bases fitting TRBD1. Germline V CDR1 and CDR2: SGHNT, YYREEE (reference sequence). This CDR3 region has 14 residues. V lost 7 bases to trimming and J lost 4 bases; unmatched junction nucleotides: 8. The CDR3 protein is CASFIQGAGTEAFF. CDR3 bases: TGTGCCAGCTTTATACAGGGGGCCGGCACTGAAGCTTTCTTT.

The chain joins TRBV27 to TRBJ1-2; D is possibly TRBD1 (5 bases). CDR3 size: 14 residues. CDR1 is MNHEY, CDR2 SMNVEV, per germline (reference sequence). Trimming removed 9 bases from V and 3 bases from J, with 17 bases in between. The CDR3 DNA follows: TGTGCCAGTTGGGCCAGGGAATCAGACTATGGCTACACCTTC. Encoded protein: CASWARESDYGYTF.

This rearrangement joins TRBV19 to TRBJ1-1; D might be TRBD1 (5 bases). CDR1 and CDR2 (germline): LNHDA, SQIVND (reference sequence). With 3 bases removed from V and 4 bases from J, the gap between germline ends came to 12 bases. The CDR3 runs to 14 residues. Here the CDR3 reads CASSMGGGITEAFF. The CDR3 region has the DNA TGTGCCAGTAGTATGGGGGGGGGAATCACTGAAGCTTTCTTT. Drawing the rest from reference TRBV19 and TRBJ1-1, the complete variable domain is DGGITQSPKYLFRKEGQNVTLSCEQNLNHDAMYWYRQDPGQGLRLIYYSQIVNDFQKGDIAEGYSVSREKKESFPLTVTSAQKNPTAFYLCASSMGGGITEAFFGQGTRLTVV.

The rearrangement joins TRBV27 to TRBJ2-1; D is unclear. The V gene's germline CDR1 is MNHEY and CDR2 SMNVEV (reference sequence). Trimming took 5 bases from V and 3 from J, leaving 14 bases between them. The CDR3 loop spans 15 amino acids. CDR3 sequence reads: CASSVFRAFYNEQFF. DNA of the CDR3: TGTGCCAGCAGTGTTTTTAGGGCGTTCTACAATGAGCAGTTCTTC.

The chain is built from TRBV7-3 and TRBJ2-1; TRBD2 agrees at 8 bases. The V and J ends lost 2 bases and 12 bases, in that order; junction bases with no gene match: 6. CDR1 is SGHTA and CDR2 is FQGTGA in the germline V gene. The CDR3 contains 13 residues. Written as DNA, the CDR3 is TGTGCCAGCAGCTTAGATCCCGGGGGGGCGCAGTTCTTC. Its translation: CASSLDPGGAQFF.

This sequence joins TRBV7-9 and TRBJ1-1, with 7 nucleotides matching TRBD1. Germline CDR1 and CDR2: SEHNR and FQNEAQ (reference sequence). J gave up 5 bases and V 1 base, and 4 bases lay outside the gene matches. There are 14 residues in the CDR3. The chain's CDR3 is CASSLEGGGTEAFF. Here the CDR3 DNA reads TGTGCCAGCAGCTTAGAAGGGGGCGGGACTGAAGCTTTCTTT. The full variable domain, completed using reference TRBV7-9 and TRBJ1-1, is DTGVSQNPRHKITKRGQNVTFRCDPISEHNRLYWYRQTLGQGPEFLTYFQNEAQLEKSRLLSDRFSAERPKGSFSTLEIQRTEQGDSAMYLCASSLEGGGTEAFFGQGTRLTVV.

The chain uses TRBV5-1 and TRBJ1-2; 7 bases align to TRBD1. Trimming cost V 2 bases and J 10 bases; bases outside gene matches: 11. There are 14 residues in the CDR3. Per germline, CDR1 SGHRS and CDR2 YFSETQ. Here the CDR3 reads CASSLLTGDPDYTF. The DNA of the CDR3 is TGCGCCAGCAGCTTACTTACAGGGGACCCGGACTACACCTTC.

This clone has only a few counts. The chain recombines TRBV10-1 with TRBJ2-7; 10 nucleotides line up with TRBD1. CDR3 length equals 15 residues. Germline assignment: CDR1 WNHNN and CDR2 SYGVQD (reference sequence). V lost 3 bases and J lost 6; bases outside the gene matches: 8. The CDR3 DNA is TGCGCCAGCAGTGAAGACAGGGGGCCTCGGGGCGAGCAGTACTTC. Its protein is CASSEDRGPRGEQYF.

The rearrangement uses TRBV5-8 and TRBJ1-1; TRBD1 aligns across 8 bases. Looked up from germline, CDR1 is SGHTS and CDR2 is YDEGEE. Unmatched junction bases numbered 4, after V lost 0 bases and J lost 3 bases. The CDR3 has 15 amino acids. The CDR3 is CASSLGQGADTEAFF. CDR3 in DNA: TGTGCCAGCAGCTTGGGGCAGGGGGCGGACACTGAAGCTTTCTTT.

CDR3 residues: CASSPTTDTQYF. CDR3 coding DNA: TGTGCCAGCAGTCCTACAACAGATACGCAGTATTTT. V gene TRBV7-9 combines with J gene TRBJ2-3; unclear D gene. The V end lost 6 bases, the J end lost 3 bases, and 7 bases lay between the germline ends. This CDR3 spans 12 amino acids. Germline V gives CDR1 SEHNR, CDR2 FQNEAQ (reference sequence).

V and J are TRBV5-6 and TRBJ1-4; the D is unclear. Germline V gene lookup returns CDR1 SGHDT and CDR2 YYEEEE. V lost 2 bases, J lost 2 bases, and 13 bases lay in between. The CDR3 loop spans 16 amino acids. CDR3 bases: TGTGCCAGCAGCTTTGGATCGTTGGGGACTAATGAAAAACTGTTTTTT. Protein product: CASSFGSLGTNEKLFF.